The 17 T cell receptor beta chains below all came from one sample that was sequenced in a study of blood T cell repertoires in COVID-19 (TCRdb year 2020). Libraries were prepared through the immunoSEQ multiplex PCR assay. Entries here come from immuneACCESS through TCRdb and include only in-frame sequences with V and J called. Some clones fail to appear in such tables; in the studies checked, an unresolved V gene covers under half of the shortfall, and the cause of the remainder is unknown. The sample includes roughly 70,000 clones, with roughly 87% observed a single time. The ten largest clones add up to more than 0.4% of the sample. Sequencing was done on a sample of peripheral blood. The receptors were sampled from a man aged 50-59 years with COVID-19, enrolled during active disease.

CDR3 in amino acids: CASSRTGGLAGDNEQFF. The CDR3 bases are TGTGCCAGCAGTCGGACAGGGGGACTAGCGGGAGACAATGAGCAGTTCTTC. The genes are TRBV2 and TRBJ2-1; TRBD2 agrees at 14 bases. V lost 5 bases and J lost 5; bases outside the gene matches: 8. This CDR3 region has 17 residues. Germline V gene lookup returns CDR1 SNHLY and CDR2 FYNNEI. Full variable domain (outside the CDR3, taken from reference TRBV2 and TRBJ2-1): EPEVTQTPSHQVTQMGQEVILRCVPISNHLYFYWYRQILGQKVEFLVSFYNNEISEKSEIFDDQFSVERPDGSNFTLKIRSTKLEDSAMYFCASSRTGGLAGDNEQFFGPGTRLTVL.

The chain recombines TRBV10-3 with TRBJ1-2; D uncertain. Germline-derived CDR1 and CDR2 are ENHRY and SYGVKD. The CDR3 loop spans 13 amino acids. V dropped 2 bases and J dropped 2 bases, with 6 bases sitting between them. The CDR3 region has the DNA TGTGCCATCAGTGAGCGGGAAAACTATGGCTACACCTTC. It yields the protein CAISERENYGYTF.

J is TRBJ2-7 and V is TRBV7-3, with a possible D match to TRBD2 (5 bases). The ends were cut back, 5 bases at V and 0 bases at J, with 11 bases in the middle. The CDR3 is made up of 14 amino acids. Germline V gene sequence: CDR1 SGHTA, CDR2 FQGTGA. CDR3 region: CASSEDGNSYEQYF. The CDR3 nucleotides are TGTGCCAGCAGCGAAGACGGGAACTCCTACGAGCAGTACTTC.

The chain has TRBV9 and TRBJ2-7, with 7 positions matching TRBD2. Germline CDR1 SGDLS, CDR2 YYNGEE. The V gene end was trimmed by 0 bases and the J gene end by 3 bases; junction bases not matched to a gene: 3. CDR3 length equals 14 residues. CDR3 sequence reads: CASSVASGVYEQYF. The CDR3 nucleotides are TGTGCCAGCAGCGTAGCCAGCGGGGTCTACGAGCAGTACTTC.

The chain couples TRBV19 to TRBJ2-1; TRBD1 matches at 10 bases. The V and J ends lost 10 bases and 9 bases, in that order; junction bases with no gene match: 6. Germline loops: CDR1 LNHDA, CDR2 SQIVND (reference sequence). CDR3 length equals 12 residues. The CDR3 reads CATDRGRGEQFF. CDR3 coding DNA: TGTGCCACAGACAGGGGGCGGGGTGAGCAGTTCTTC.

The gene calls are TRBV4-1 and TRBJ2-5, with 8 positions matching TRBD1. The germline V gene has CDR1 MGHRA and CDR2 YSYEKL. CDR3 length: 14 amino acids. Germline trimming cut 4 bases from V and 1 base from J; bases unmatched to any gene: 2. CDR3 region: CASSPGTGQETQYF. The CDR3 DNA sequence: TGCGCCAGCAGCCCCGGGACAGGCCAAGAGACCCAGTACTTC.

The chain links TRBV19 to TRBJ2-2, with D hard to call. The CDR3 runs to 13 residues. CDR1 and CDR2 (germline): LNHDA, SQIVND (reference sequence). V was cut by 3 bases and J by 7 bases, with 9 bases left in between. DNA for the CDR3: TGTGCCAGTAGTATTAGTAGTGTCGGGGAGCTGTTTTTT. It is translated as CASSISSVGELFF.

The chain has TRBV29-1 and TRBJ1-1, with a possible D match to TRBD1 (5 bases). Germline CDR1 reads SQVTM; CDR2 reads ANQGSEA. V lost 0 bases, J lost 1 base, and 9 bases lay in between. The length of the CDR3 is 14 residues. This chain's CDR3 is CSVEDLQGNTEAFF. As DNA, the CDR3 is TGCAGCGTTGAAGACCTGCAGGGGAACACTGAAGCTTTCTTT.

V and J are TRBV5-6 and TRBJ2-3; D gene unclear. CDR1 is SGHDT, CDR2 YYEEEE, per germline. CDR3 length equals 14 residues. V was pared by 0 bases and J by 0 bases, with 5 bases between. CDR3 in amino acids: CASSLDWSTDTQYF. The CDR3, as DNA: TGTGCCAGCAGCTTGGACTGGAGCACAGATACGCAGTATTTT.

The V call is TRBV11-2, the J call TRBJ2-1; no clear D. V was clipped by 0 bases and J by 2 bases, with 5 bases between them. The germline V gene encodes CDR1 SGHAT and CDR2 FQNNGV. There are 14 residues in the CDR3. CDR3 DNA: TGTGCCAGCAGCTTAGATCCCACCTACAATGAGCAGTTCTTC. Protein: CASSLDPTYNEQFF.

The chain has TRBV6-5 and TRBJ1-5; D possibly corresponds to TRBD1 (5 bases). This CDR3 has 12 amino acids. In germline, CDR1 is MNHEY, CDR2 SVGAGI. Here the CDR3 reads CAAGDSREPQHF. For the CDR3, the DNA is TGTGCTGCCGGGGACTCGAGGGAGCCCCAGCATTTT.

This sequence joins TRBV2 and TRBJ2-2, with TRBD2 as a possible D gene (5 bases). Deletions cut 7 bases from V and 1 base from J, with 10 bases between. The CDR3 has 14 residues. Germline V gives CDR1 SNHLY, CDR2 FYNNEI. The CDR3 protein is CASKDGMNTGELFF. The DNA for the CDR3 is TGTGCCAGCAAGGACGGGATGAACACCGGGGAGCTGTTTTTT. The variable domain in full, completed from reference TRBV2 and TRBJ2-2, reads EPEVTQTPSHQVTQMGQEVILRCVPISNHLYFYWYRQILGQKVEFLVSFYNNEISEKSEIFDDQFSVERPDGSNFTLKIRSTKLEDSAMYFCASKDGMNTGELFFGEGSRLTVL.

This clone occurred once. This chain uses TRBV11-2 with TRBJ1-1, with D tentatively TRBD1 (5 bases). With 5 bases removed from V and 0 bases from J, the gap between germline ends came to 22 bases. The CDR3 length is 18 residues. CDR1 is SGHAT and CDR2 is FQNNGV in the germline V gene. The CDR3 DNA reads as TGTGCCAGCAGCCACGCGGGGCGGCGGAGACTAATGAACACTGAAGCTTTCTTT. This gives the protein CASSHAGRRRLMNTEAFF.

V gene TRBV19 combines with J gene TRBJ2-7, with D perhaps matching TRBD1 (5 bases). The CDR3 consists of 14 residues. V lost 5 bases and J lost 3, with 14 bases in between. CDR1 and CDR2 (germline): LNHDA, SQIVND (reference sequence). Here the CDR3 reads CASSRSGNSYEQYF. CDR3 sequence (DNA): TGTGCCAGTAGTCGGTCAGGGAATAGCTACGAGCAGTACTTC.

V usage is TRBV27 and J usage is TRBJ2-3, with 11 bases fitting TRBD2. The junction had 10 bases not matched to a gene; V was cut back by 5 bases and J by 3 bases. The CDR3 runs 17 residues. The V gene's germline CDR1 is MNHEY and CDR2 SMNVEV (reference sequence). The DNA of the CDR3 is TGTGCCAGCAGTCGCCTTACTAGCGGGAGACTGACAGATACGCAGTATTTT. Protein sequence: CASSRLTSGRLTDTQYF.

The chain is built from TRBV5-1 and TRBJ2-3, with 7 bases matching TRBD1. The CDR3 is 15 residues long. J gave up 4 bases and V 4 bases, and 9 bases lay outside the gene matches. Germline CDR1 is SGHRS and CDR2 is YFSETQ. CDR3 loop: CASSPSGGRSDTQYF. The CDR3 DNA reads as TGCGCCAGCAGCCCCTCAGGGGGTAGGTCAGATACGCAGTATTTT.

The J gene is TRBJ1-1, the V gene TRBV18; D remains ambiguous. CDR1 and CDR2 (germline): KGHSH, LQKENI. The germline V and J ends were trimmed by 3 bases and 3 bases, with 14 bases remaining between them. The CDR3 has 15 residues. The CDR3 loop is CASSPRGGSDTEAFF. As DNA, the CDR3 is TGTGCCAGCTCACCCCGGGGAGGGAGTGACACTGAAGCTTTCTTT.